The rows below give T cell receptor beta chains drawn from one sample of a study of blood T cell repertoires in COVID-19. Profiled with immunoSEQ multiplex PCR; TCRdb holds only in-frame clones, not every one. Here the sample spans some 130,000 clones, around nine tenths being singletons. Input material: peripheral blood. The receptors were gathered from a man between 60 and 75 years old with COVID-19, enrolled during active disease. Both conserved end residues are part of each CDR3. The D gene is left open where the match is weak. A row's size may be missing; if present it is once, few, many or a size class.

>NA|TRBJ1-6|NA|TRBV7-8
TGTGCCAGCAGCGAAATCTCAGGGTTGGATTCACCCCTCCACTTT
CASSEISGLDSPLHF
>TRBD1|TRBJ2-2|NA|TRBV27
TGTGCCAGCAGCCAGACAGGGTTCGTCACCGGGGAGCTGTTTTTT
CASSQTGFVTGELFF
>NA|TRBJ1-1|NA|TRBV13
TGTGCCAGCAGCTTGCAGGGACAGAACACTGAAGCTTTCTTT
CASSLQGQNTEAFF
>NA|TRBJ2-3|once|TRBV3-1/TRBV3-2
TGTGCCAGCAGCCTAACAGATACGCAGTATTTT
CASSLTDTQYF
>TRBD1|TRBJ2-7|once|TRBV2
TGTGCCAGCAGTGGTTGGGGATCGACAGGGCGGAATTTGATGAGGAACGAGCAGTACTTC
CASSGWGSTGRNLMRNEQYF
>NA|TRBJ1-2|NA|TRBV4-2
TGTGCCAGCAGCCAAGATCAGACAATTTATGGCTACACCTTC
CASSQDQTIYGYTF
>TRBD1|TRBJ2-2|NA|TRBV6-5
TGTGCCAGCAGTTTTGATGGACAGGGTGTCACCGGGGAGCTGTTTTTT
CASSFDGQGVTGELFF
>NA|TRBJ1-5|NA|TRBV4-3
TGCGCCAGCAGCCAAGAGGTGCTGTCCGGGAGCAATCAGCCCCAGCATTTT
CASSQEVLSGSNQPQHF
>NA|TRBJ1-1|NA|TRBV19
TGTGCCAGTAGTCTGTACGGCGGAGTGAACACTGAAGCTTTCTTT
CASSLYGGVNTEAFF
>TRBD1|TRBJ2-5|NA|TRBV6-1
TGTGCCAGCAGTGCTCACCTCCGGGACAGGGGGGAGACCCAGTACTTC
CASSAHLRDRGETQYF
>TRBD1|TRBJ2-1|NA|TRBV18
TGTGCCAGCTCACGGACAGGGCTGGATGAGCAGTTCTTC
CASSRTGLDEQFF
>NA|TRBJ1-6|NA|TRBV6-5
TGTGCCAGCAGTTACTCGGCCCCAGGATCACCCCTCCACTTT
CASSYSAPGSPLHF
>NA|TRBJ1-1|NA|TRBV6-6
TGTGCCAGCTCCGGGGTGAACACTGAAGCTTTCTTT
CASSGVNTEAFF
>NA|TRBJ1-1|NA|TRBV18
TGTGCCAGCTCACCACGGACGGGGTCGAACACTGAAGCTTTCTTT
CASSPRTGSNTEAFF
>TRBD1|TRBJ1-5|NA|TRBV28
TGTGCCAGCAGTTCAAACACAGGGGGCGCTTTTAGCAATCAGCCCCAGCATTTT
CASSSNTGGAFSNQPQHF
>NA|TRBJ2-7|NA|TRBV20-1
TGCAGTGCTAGTGATCCAGGGGACTCCTACGAGCAGTACTTC
CSASDPGDSYEQYF
>TRBD1|TRBJ1-2|NA|TRBV7-2
TGTGCCAGCAGCGCCTGGACAGGGCATGGCTACACCTTC
CASSAWTGHGYTF
>NA|TRBJ1-4|NA|TRBV10-3
TGTGCCATCAGTACGACAGAGAATGAAAAACTGTTTTTT
CAISTTENEKLFF
>TRBD1|TRBJ1-2|NA|TRBV6-5
TGTGCCAGCAGTTACGACCCGGGACAGGGAGGTAGCTACACCTTC
CASSYDPGQGGSYTF
>TRBD2|TRBJ2-3|NA|TRBV5-4
TGTGCCAGCAGCCCCCCGCCGGGACTAGCGGGGGGGAGCACAGATACGCAGTATTTT
CASSPPPGLAGGSTDTQYF
>NA|TRBJ2-7|NA|TRBV7-2
TGTGCCAGCAGCTTAGGGGGCAGGAACCCCTACGAGCAGTACTTC
CASSLGGRNPYEQYF
>TRBD1|TRBJ1-6|NA|TRBV19
TGTGCCAGTAGTCCAGGGGGAAATTCACCCCTCCACTTT
CASSPGGNSPLHF
>NA|TRBJ1-1|NA|TRBV18
TGTGCCAGCTCACCAAGGACAGCAGATATGAACACTGAAGCTTTCTTT
CASSPRTADMNTEAFF
>NA|TRBJ1-5|NA|TRBV13
TGTGCCAGCAGCCAGGGTGGGAGGGATGTGGGCAATCAGCCCCAGCATTTT
CASSQGGRDVGNQPQHF
>TRBD1|TRBJ1-5|NA|TRBV9
TGTGCCAGCAGCGGGGGACAGGGGGCCCAGCCCCAGCATTTT
CASSGGQGAQPQHF
>NA|TRBJ2-5|NA|TRBV5-4
TGTGCCAGCTCCGCGCGGGCCCAAGAGACCCAGTACTTC
CASSARAQETQYF
>TRBD1|TRBJ1-1|NA|TRBV9
TGTGCCAGCAGCGTAGCTATCGGGACAGGGGGCCGGGGCACTGAAGCTTTCTTT
CASSVAIGTGGRGTEAFF
>NA|TRBJ1-5|few|TRBV19
TGTGCCAGTAGTATGAAGCCGGCGGCAAATCAGCCCCAGCATTTT
CASSMKPAANQPQHF
>TRBD2|TRBJ2-1|once|TRBV5-1
TGCGCCAGCTCCTCTGCGGGGGATGAAGATGAGCAGTTCTTC
CASSSAGDEDEQFF
>TRBD1|TRBJ2-1|NA|TRBV5-1
TGCGCCAGCAGCCCGGGGATCGGGGGACAGGGTGGTGAGCAGTTCTTC
CASSPGIGGQGGEQFF
>NA|TRBJ2-1|NA|TRBV20-1
TGCAGTGCTAGTCCCGGGAACAATGAGCAGTTCTTC
CSASPGNNEQFF
>TRBD1|TRBJ1-4|NA|TRBV19
TGTGCCAGTAGTAGCGGCGGGACAGCTAATGAAAAACTGTTTTTT
CASSSGGTANEKLFF
>NA|TRBJ1-2|once|TRBV19
TGTGCCAGCACACAGAGTATGCTGTATGGCTACACCTTC
CASTQSMLYGYTF
>NA|TRBJ2-5|NA|TRBV5-1
TGCGCCAGCAGCCTTAGCGGACCCCAAGAGACCCAGTACTTC
CASSLSGPQETQYF
>NA|TRBJ1-5|NA|TRBV27
TGTGCCAGCAGTTTGGGGCGAAATCAGCCCCAGCATTTT
CASSLGRNQPQHF
>TRBD1|TRBJ1-4|NA|TRBV7-9
TGTGCCAGCAACAAACAGGGGGCGAATGAAAAACTGTTTTTT
CASNKQGANEKLFF
>TRBD2|TRBJ2-7|NA|TRBV11-3
TGTGCCAGCAGCTCGGGGGGAGACGAGCAGTACTTC
CASSSGGDEQYF
>TRBD1|TRBJ1-1|NA|TRBV5-6
TGTGCCAGCAGATCCGACAGGGATCGTTTTATAAGCACTGAAGCTTTCTTT
CASRSDRDRFISTEAFF